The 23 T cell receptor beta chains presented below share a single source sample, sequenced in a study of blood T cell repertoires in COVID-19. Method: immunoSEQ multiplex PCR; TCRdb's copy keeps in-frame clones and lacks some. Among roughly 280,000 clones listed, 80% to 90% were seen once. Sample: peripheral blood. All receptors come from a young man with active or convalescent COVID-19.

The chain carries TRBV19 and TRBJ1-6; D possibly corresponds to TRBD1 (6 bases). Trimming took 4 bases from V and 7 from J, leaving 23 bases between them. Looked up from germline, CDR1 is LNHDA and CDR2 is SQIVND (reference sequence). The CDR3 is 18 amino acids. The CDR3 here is CASSRGQDRFVKNSPLHF. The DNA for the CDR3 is TGTGCCAGTAGTAGGGGACAAGACAGGTTCGTTAAGAATTCACCCCTCCACTTT.

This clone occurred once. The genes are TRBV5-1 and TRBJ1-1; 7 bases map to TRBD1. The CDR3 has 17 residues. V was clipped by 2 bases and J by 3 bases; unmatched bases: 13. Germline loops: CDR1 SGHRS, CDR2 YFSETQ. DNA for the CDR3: TGCGCCAGCAGCTTTAGGGGGCGAGGGACTTCTGACACTGAAGCTTTCTTT. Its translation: CASSFRGRGTSDTEAFF.

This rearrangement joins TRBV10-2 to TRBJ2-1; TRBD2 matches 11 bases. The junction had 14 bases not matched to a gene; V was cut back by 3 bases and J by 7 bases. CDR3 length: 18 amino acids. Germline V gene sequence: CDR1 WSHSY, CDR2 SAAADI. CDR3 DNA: TGCGCCAGCAGTGAAAGTAGCGGGGGGGTCCGAGGGGGGAATGAGCAGTTCTTC. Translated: CASSESSGGVRGGNEQFF.

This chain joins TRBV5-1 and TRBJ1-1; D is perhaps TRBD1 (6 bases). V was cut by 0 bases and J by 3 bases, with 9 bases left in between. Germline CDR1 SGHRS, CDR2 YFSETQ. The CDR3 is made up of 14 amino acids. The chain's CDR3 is CASSLGQGYTEAFF. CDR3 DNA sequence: TGCGCCAGCAGCTTGGGTCAGGGGTACACTGAAGCTTTCTTT.

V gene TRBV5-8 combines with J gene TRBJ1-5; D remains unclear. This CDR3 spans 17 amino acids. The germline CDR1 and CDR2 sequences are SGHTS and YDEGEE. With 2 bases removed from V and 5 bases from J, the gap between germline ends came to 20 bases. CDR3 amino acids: CASSFLDGGVRDQPQHF. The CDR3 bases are TGTGCCAGCAGCTTCCTCGATGGCGGGGTGAGGGATCAGCCCCAGCATTTT.

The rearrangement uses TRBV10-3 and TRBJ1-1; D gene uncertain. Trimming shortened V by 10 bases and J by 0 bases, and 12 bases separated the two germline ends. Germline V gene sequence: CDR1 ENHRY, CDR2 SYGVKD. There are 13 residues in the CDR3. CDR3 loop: CATLRSMNTEAFF. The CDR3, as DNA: TGTGCCACCTTACGGAGCATGAACACTGAAGCTTTCTTT.

CDR3 loop: CASSLDRENTEAFF. CDR3 nucleotide sequence: TGCGCCAGCAGCTTAGACAGGGAGAACACTGAAGCTTTCTTT. J is TRBJ1-1 and V is TRBV5-1, with 7 bases matching TRBD1. The CDR3 loop spans 14 amino acids. Germline V lookup: CDR1 SGHRS, CDR2 YFSETQ. Trimming took 2 bases from V and 1 from J; bases not matched to a gene: 2.

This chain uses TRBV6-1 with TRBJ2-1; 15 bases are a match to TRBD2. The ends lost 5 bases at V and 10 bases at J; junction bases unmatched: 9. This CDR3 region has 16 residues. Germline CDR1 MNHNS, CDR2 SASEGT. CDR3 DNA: TGTGCCAGCAGTCAAGGGACTAGCGGGGGGTTAGGAGAGCAGTTCTTC. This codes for CASSQGTSGGLGEQFF.

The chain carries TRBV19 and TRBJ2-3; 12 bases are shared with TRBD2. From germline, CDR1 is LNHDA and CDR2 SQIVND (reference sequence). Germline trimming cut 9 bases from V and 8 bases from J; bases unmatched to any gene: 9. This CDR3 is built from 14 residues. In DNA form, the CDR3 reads TGTGCCAGCCGAACTAGCGGGGGGAGCATTACGCAGTATTTT. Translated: CASRTSGGSITQYF.

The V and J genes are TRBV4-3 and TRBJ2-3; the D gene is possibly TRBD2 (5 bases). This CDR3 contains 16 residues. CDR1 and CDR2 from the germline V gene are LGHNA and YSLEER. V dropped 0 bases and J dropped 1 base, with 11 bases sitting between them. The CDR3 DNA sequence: TGCGCCAGCAGCCAAGATCTCGGGCGGGGCACAGATACGCAGTATTTT. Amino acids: CASSQDLGRGTDTQYF.

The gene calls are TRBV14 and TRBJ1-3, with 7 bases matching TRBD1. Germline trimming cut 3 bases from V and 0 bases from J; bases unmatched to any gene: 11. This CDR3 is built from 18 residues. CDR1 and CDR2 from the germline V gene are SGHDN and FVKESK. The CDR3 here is CASSQHNRDSVSGNTIYF. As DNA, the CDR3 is TGTGCCAGCAGCCAGCACAACCGGGACAGCGTCTCTGGAAACACCATATATTTT.

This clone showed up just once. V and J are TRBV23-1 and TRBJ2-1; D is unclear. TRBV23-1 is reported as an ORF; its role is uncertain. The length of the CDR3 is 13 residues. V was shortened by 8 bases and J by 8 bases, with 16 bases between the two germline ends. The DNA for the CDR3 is TGCGCCAGCGAATCGAGGCGGTCCGATGAGCAGTTCTTC. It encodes CASESRRSDEQFF.

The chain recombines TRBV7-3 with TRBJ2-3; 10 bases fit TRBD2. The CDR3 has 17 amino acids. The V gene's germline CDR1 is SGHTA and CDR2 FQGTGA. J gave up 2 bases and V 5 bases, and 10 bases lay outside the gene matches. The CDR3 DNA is TGTGCCAGCAGCACCCATGGACTAGCGGCCACCACAGATACGCAGTATTTT. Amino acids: CASSTHGLAATTDTQYF.

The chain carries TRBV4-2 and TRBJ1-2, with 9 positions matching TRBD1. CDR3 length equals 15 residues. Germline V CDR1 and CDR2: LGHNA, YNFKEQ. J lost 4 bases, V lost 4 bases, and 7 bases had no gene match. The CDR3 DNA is TGTGCCAGCAGCCCCAGACAGGGGGACGTCTATGGCTACACCTTC. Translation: CASSPRQGDVYGYTF.

The CDR3 spells CASSLIRFAGELFF. DNA for the CDR3: TGTGCCAGCAGCTTGATCAGGTTCGCCGGGGAGCTGTTTTTT. The chain has TRBV5-6 and TRBJ2-2; D call uncertain. CDR1 is SGHDT and CDR2 is YYEEEE in the germline V gene. The V end lost 1 base, the J end lost 6 bases, and 10 bases lay between the germline ends. The CDR3 is 14 amino acids.

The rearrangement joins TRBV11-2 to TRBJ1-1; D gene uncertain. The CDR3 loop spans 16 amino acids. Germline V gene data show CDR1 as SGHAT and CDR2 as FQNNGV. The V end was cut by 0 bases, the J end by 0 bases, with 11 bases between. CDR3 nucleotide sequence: TGTGCCAGCAGCTTAGATCGCCCAGGCTTGAACACTGAAGCTTTCTTT. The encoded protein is CASSLDRPGLNTEAFF.

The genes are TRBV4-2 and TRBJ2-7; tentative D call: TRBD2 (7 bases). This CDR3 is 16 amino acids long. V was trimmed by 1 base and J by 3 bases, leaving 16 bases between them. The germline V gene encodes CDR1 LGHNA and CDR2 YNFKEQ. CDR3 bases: TGTGCCAGCAGCCAAGCCACCTCCGGGGGGCTCTACGAGCAGTACTTC. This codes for CASSQATSGGLYEQYF.

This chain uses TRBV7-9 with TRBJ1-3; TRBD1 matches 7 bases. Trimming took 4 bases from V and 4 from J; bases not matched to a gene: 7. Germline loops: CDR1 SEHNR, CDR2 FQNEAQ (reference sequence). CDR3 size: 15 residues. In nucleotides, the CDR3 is TGTGCCAGCAGCTCGGGACAGTCGAGGGGAAACACCATATATTTT. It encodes CASSSGQSRGNTIYF.

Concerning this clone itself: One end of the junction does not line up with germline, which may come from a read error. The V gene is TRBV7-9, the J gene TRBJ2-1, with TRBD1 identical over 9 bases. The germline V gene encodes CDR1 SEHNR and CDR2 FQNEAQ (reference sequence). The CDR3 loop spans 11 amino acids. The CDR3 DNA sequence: TGTGCCAGCAGCTCCCGGGACAGGGAACTCTTC. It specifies CASSSRDRELF.

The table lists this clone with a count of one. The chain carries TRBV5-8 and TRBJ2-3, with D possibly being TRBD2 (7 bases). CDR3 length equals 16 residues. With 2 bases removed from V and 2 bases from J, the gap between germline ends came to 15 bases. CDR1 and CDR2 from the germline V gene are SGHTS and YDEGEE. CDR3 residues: CASSFRAGASTDTQYF. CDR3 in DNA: TGTGCCAGCAGCTTTCGGGCGGGGGCCTCCACAGATACGCAGTATTTT.

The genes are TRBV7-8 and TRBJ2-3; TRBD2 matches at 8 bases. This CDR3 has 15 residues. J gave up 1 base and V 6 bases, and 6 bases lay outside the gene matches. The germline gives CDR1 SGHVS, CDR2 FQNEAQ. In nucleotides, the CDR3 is TGTGCCAGCAGAGGACGGCGGGGGGGCACAGATACGCAGTATTTT. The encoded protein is CASRGRRGGTDTQYF.

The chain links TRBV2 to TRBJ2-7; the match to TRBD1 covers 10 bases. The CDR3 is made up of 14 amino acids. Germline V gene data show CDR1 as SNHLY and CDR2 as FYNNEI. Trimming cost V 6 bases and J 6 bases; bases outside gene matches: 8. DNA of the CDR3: TGTGCCAGCAGCCGCGGACAGGGGGTGCTCGAGCAGTACTTC. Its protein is CASSRGQGVLEQYF.

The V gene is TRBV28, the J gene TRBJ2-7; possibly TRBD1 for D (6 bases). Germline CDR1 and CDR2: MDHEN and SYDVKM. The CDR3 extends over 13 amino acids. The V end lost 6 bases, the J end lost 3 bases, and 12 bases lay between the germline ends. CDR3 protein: CASRSRDIYEQYF. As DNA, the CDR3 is TGTGCCAGCAGATCCCGGGACATCTACGAGCAGTACTTC.